This TCR beta chain appears in the sequencing data of a study of a mutant IDH1 vaccine in newly diagnosed glioma. Across the whole study: Week 35 was assigned to visit V12, and week 47 was assigned to visit V13.

Germline V gives CDR1 MDHEN, CDR2 SYDVKM. V was pared by 2 bases and J by 11 bases, with 11 bases of the junction left unmatched. The CDR3 is made up of 14 amino acids. Worth noting for this clone: Its specificity is unknown.

This table comes from immunoSEQ multiplex PCR, and its TCRdb copy is limited to in-frame clones, with some not included. This table holds tens of thousands of clones, about 88% found once. Time point of the sample: week 47, end of study. Doses of 300 ug of mutant IDH1 20-mer peptide were given with topical imiquimod. Diagnosis in the donors showed new WHO grade 3 or 4 astrocytomas that were IDH1-mutant and ATRX-lost. Study findings and constraints: No link was apparently found between pseudoprogression and changes in top peripheral T cell clonotypes.

This receptor was identified in a woman aged 30 to 39 with glioma. Some clones in this sample may be carry-over from other donors' samples. This chain connects TRBV28 to TRBJ2-5; 7 bases fit TRBD2. This specimen was PBMCs, taken from a glioma patient whose treatment included an IDH1 peptide vaccine. CDR3 coding DNA: TGTGCCAGCAGTTTACCCCCGGGAGGCTTGGGGCAGTACTTC. Protein product: CASSLPPGGLGQYF.